These 11 T cell receptor beta chains were sequenced from one sample in a study of metastatic and nonmetastatic thyroid tumors. TCRdb redid the clone calls on the PCR reads using MiXCR. Of tens of thousands of clones listed, around 20% are singletons. Thyroid surgery was performed in patients who had received no treatment beforehand. Sequenced sample: blood. These receptors came from a male donor with papillary thyroid cancer or a benign thyroid nodule (not recorded which). Some clones in this sample may be carry-over from other donors' samples.

This clone was recorded many times. The same CDR3 is also encoded by other DNA sequences in this sample. This chain uses TRBV7-9 with TRBJ2-7, with TRBD2 identical over 7 bases. Germline CDR1 reads SEHNR; CDR2 reads FQNEAQ (reference sequence). The CDR3 length is 13 residues. V gave up 2 bases and J gave up 3 bases; unmatched junction bases: 1. DNA of the CDR3: TGTGCCAGCAGCTTAAGCGGGGACTACGAGCAGTACTTC. The encoded protein is CASSLSGDYEQYF. Full variable domain (missing parts from reference TRBV7-9 and TRBJ2-7): DTGVSQNPRHKITKRGQNVTFRCDPISEHNRLYWYRQTLGQGPEFLTYFQNEAQLEKSRLLSDRFSAERPKGSFSTLEIQRTEQGDSAMYLCASSLSGDYEQYFGPGTRLTVT.

This clone was counted at least ten times. The chain carries TRBV13 and TRBJ2-2, with D unclear. The CDR3 has 16 amino acids. The V gene's germline CDR1 is PRHDT and CDR2 FYEKMQ (reference sequence). V was pared by 2 bases and J by 3 bases, with 13 bases between. The CDR3 sequence is CASSLMRARDTGELFF. As DNA, the CDR3 is TGTGCCAGCAGCTTAATGCGAGCTCGAGACACCGGGGAGCTGTTTTTT.

The chain couples TRBV4-1 to TRBJ1-4, with a possible D match to TRBD1 (5 bases). In germline, CDR1 is MGHRA, CDR2 YSYEKL. Trimming took 4 bases from V and 6 from J, leaving 12 bases between them. The CDR3 loop spans 14 amino acids. CDR3 protein: CASSLVQGDEKLFF. The CDR3 nucleotides are TGCGCCAGCAGCCTAGTTCAAGGGGATGAAAAACTGTTTTTT.

In this sample, this clone turned up a few times. This CDR3 fails to terminate in the conserved phenylalanine or tryptophan, so it likely reflects a read error. The rearrangement uses TRBV6-1 and TRBJ1-2; perhaps TRBD1 as D (6 bases). Trimming stripped 11 bases from V and 3 bases from J, with 16 bases between. The germline gives CDR1 MNHNS, CDR2 SASEGT. The CDR3 is 13 amino acids. The DNA for the CDR3 is TGTGCCTCGAACAGGGACCCAGACTATGGCTACACCATC. This codes for CASNRDPDYGYTI.

There are many counts of this clone. V usage is TRBV15 and J usage is TRBJ2-5; D is possibly TRBD1 (6 bases). CDR1 and CDR2 (germline): LNHNV, YYDKDF (reference sequence). The V gene lost 1 base and the J gene lost 0 bases, with 9 bases spanning the gap. The CDR3 spans 15 residues. Here the CDR3 reads CATSRGAGDQETQYF. CDR3 bases: TGTGCCACCAGCAGAGGAGCAGGGGACCAAGAGACCCAGTACTTC.

The J gene is TRBJ2-3, the V gene TRBV19; 9 bases align to TRBD2. V dropped 5 bases and J dropped 1; count of bases not matched to a gene: 1. CDR1 and CDR2 (germline): LNHDA, SQIVND (reference sequence). The CDR3 contains 14 residues. CDR3 in DNA: TGTGCCAGTAGTCGCGGGGGGGGCACAGATACGCAGTATTTT. Its translation is CASSRGGGTDTQYF.

Many counts were recorded for this clone. J is TRBJ1-1 and V is TRBV9, with TRBD1 as a possible D gene (5 bases). Germline assignment: CDR1 SGDLS and CDR2 YYNGEE. The CDR3 is 15 amino acids. With 6 bases removed from V and 3 bases from J, the gap between germline ends came to 18 bases. The CDR3 sequence: CASTKGVVLDTEAFF. Written as DNA, the CDR3 is TGTGCCAGCACGAAAGGGGTGGTCTTGGACACTGAAGCTTTCTTT.

This clone was counted at least ten times. The chain uses TRBV6-4 and TRBJ2-1; D call uncertain. Germline assignment: CDR1 MRHNA and CDR2 SNTAGT. This CDR3 is built from 14 residues. The germline V and J ends were trimmed by 0 bases and 9 bases, with 12 bases remaining between them. CDR3 amino acids: CASSDSILHGEQFF. The CDR3 nucleotides are TGTGCCAGCAGTGACTCGATATTACATGGTGAGCAGTTCTTC.

This clone has just a few counts. The V gene is TRBV12-3 or TRBV12-4, the J gene TRBJ1-6; perhaps TRBD1 as D (6 bases). V gave up 8 bases and J gave up 6 bases, with 14 bases separating them. This CDR3 contains 14 residues. CDR3 loop: CASRIGGANSPLHF. CDR3 DNA sequence: TGTGCCAGCCGAATAGGGGGGGCTAATTCACCCCTCCACTTT.

This clone was found a few times. This may be a read error, as it is one base from a much larger clone. V gene TRBV27 combines with J gene TRBJ2-1; 9 nucleotides align to TRBD2. V dropped 2 bases and J dropped 8; count of bases not matched to a gene: 4. The germline gives CDR1 MNHEY, CDR2 SMNVEV (reference sequence). The CDR3 is 14 amino acids. In DNA form, the CDR3 reads TGTGCCAGCAGTTTAAGAGCGGGAGGTCATGAGCAGTTCTTC. It specifies CASSLRAGGHEQFF.

This clone was counted ten times or more. V and J are TRBV5-1 and TRBJ1-2; 7 positions match TRBD1. Germline V CDR1 and CDR2: SGHRS, YFSETQ. After removal of 4 bases from V and 2 bases from J, the junction contained 8 bases not matched to a gene. CDR3 length equals 15 residues. The CDR3 DNA reads TGCGCCAGCAGCCCTCGACAGGGTGCAAACTATGGCTACACCTTC. Translation gives CASSPRQGANYGYTF.